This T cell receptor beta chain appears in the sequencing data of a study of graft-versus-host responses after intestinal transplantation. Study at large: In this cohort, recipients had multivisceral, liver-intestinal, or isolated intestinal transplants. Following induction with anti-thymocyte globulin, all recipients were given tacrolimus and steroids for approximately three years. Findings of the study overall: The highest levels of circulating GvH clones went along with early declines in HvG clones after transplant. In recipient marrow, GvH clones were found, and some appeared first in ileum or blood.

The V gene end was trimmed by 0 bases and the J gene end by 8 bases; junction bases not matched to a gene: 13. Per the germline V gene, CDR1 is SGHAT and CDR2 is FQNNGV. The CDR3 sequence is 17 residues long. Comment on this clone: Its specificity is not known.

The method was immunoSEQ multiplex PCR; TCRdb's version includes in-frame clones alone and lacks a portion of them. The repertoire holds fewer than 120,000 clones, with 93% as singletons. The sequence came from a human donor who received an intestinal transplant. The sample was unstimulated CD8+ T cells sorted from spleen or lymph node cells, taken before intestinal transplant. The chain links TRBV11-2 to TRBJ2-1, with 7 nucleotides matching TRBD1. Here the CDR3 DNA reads TGTGCCAGCAGCTTAGAATGGTCCGAGACAGGGTTTTATGAGCAGTTCTTC. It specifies CASSLEWSETGFYEQFF.